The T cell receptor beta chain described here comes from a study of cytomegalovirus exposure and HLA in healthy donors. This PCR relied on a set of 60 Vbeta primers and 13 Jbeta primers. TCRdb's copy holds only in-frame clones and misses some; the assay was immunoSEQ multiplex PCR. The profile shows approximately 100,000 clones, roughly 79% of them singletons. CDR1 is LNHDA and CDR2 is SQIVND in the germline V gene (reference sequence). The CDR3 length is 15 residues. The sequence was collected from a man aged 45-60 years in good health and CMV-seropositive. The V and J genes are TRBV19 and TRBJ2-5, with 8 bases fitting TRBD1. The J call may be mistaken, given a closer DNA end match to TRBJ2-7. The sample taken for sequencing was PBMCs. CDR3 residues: CASSMFGQGTYEQYF. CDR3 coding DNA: TGTGCCAGTAGTATGTTTGGACAGGGCACCTACGAGCAGTACTTC.